The 11 T cell receptor beta chains below all came from one sample that was sequenced in a study of CD8 T cells in ankylosing spondylitis. Study conclusions and caveats: There was a TCR beta motif, made of roughly eight highly homologous variants, that appeared characteristic of ankylosing spondylitis blood.

These receptors have no identified antigens. TCRdb reanalysed the 5' RACE reads using MiXCR and keeps one entry per CDR3 protein. The table records roughly 700,000 distinct CDR3 sequences, around 20% of them present only once. Sequences were obtained from blood, either unsorted or a sorted T cell fraction (not recorded which). The receptors were gathered from a male donor with ankylosing spondylitis.

V is TRBV10-3 and J is TRBJ1-1; 7 positions match TRBD1. Per the germline V gene, CDR1 is ENHRY and CDR2 is SYGVKD. The V segment lost 6 bases and the J segment 1 base; nucleotides outside the gene matches: 5. This CDR3 contains 14 residues. The CDR3 sequence is CAISGDSGNTEAFF. The CDR3 DNA sequence: TGTGCCATCAGCGGGGACAGCGGGAACACTGAAGCTTTCTTT.

This clonotype has a handful of counts. The J gene is TRBJ1-1, the V gene TRBV7-9; D unresolved. Trimming pared 3 bases from V and 1 base from J, leaving 9 bases between. The V gene's germline CDR1 is SEHNR and CDR2 FQNEAQ (reference sequence). The length of the CDR3 is 14 residues. CDR3 sequence reads: CASSFSDPNTEAFF. The CDR3 nucleotides read TGTGCCAGCAGCTTCTCAGACCCGAACACTGAAGCTTTCTTT.

The chain couples TRBV5-1 to TRBJ2-7; 7 nucleotides agree with TRBD1. V was clipped by 4 bases and J by 1 base; unmatched bases: 8. The CDR3 extends over 15 amino acids. Germline V gene data show CDR1 as SGHRS and CDR2 as YFSETQ. This chain's CDR3 is CASSEQGPNSYEQYF. CDR3 nucleotides: TGCGCCAGCAGCGAACAGGGGCCGAATTCCTACGAGCAGTACTTC. Using reference TRBV5-1 and TRBJ2-7 for the parts outside the CDR3, the full variable domain is KAGVTQTPRYLIKTRGQQVTLSCSPISGHRSVSWYQQTPGQGLQFLFEYFSETQRNKGNFPGRFSGRQFSNSRSEMNVSTLELGDSALYLCASSEQGPNSYEQYFGPGTRLTVT.

This clonotype was detected many times. The chain carries TRBV7-2 and TRBJ1-5; no reliable D call. The CDR3 has 15 residues. V was shortened by 1 base and J by 0 bases, with 7 bases between the two germline ends. Germline-derived CDR1 and CDR2 are SGHTA and FQGNSA. The CDR3 loop is CASSLGRYSNQPQHF. CDR3 bases: TGTGCCAGCAGCTTAGGTAGATATAGCAATCAGCCCCAGCATTTT.

The sample holds one count of this clonotype. CDR3 nucleotide sequence: TGCAGTGCTAGCCCCTGGGACAGGGGCTCCTACGAGCAGTACTTC. Translated: CSASPWDRGSYEQYF. This chain uses TRBV20-1 with TRBJ2-7; 10 nucleotides match TRBD1. CDR3 length: 15 amino acids. Germline V lookup: CDR1 DFQATT, CDR2 SNEGSKA (reference sequence). V gave up 3 bases and J gave up 0 bases; unmatched junction bases: 5.

This clonotype turned up a few times. The CDR3 loop is CASSPRADNTEAFF. The DNA of the CDR3 is TGTGCCAGCAGCCCGAGGGCAGATAACACTGAAGCTTTCTTT. This chain connects TRBV11-3 to TRBJ1-1; D gene uncertain. The CDR3 consists of 14 residues. V was pared by 5 bases and J by 2 bases, with 12 bases between. CDR1 and CDR2 from the germline V gene are SGHNT and YENEEA.

A few counts support this clonotype. The rearrangement links TRBV20-1 to TRBJ2-7; unclear D gene. The CDR3 length is 12 residues. V gave up 3 bases and J gave up 3 bases, with 9 bases separating them. Looked up from germline, CDR1 is DFQATT and CDR2 is SNEGSKA (reference sequence). CDR3 DNA: TGCAGTGCTAGTGGCTCATACTACGAGCAGTACTTC. Translating gives CSASGSYYEQYF.

This chain connects TRBV10-3 to TRBJ2-1; TRBD2 matches 8 bases. CDR1 ENHRY and CDR2 SYGVKD come from the germline V gene. Trimming at V came to 6 bases and at J to 7 bases, leaving 5 bases not matched to a gene. The CDR3 sequence is 13 residues long. CDR3 loop: CAIRATSENEQFF. The CDR3 DNA is TGTGCCATCAGGGCGACTAGCGAAAATGAGCAGTTCTTC.

This clonotype was observed a handful of times. The rearrangement links TRBV15 to TRBJ2-7; D perhaps matches TRBD1 (6 bases). CDR1 is LNHNV and CDR2 is YYDKDF in the germline V gene (reference sequence). Trimming took off 5 bases at V and 1 base at J, with 9 bases between the two ends. The CDR3 extends over 13 amino acids. CDR3 sequence reads: CATSPQGSYEQYF. The CDR3 nucleotides read TGTGCCACCAGCCCACAGGGATCCTACGAGCAGTACTTC.

The V call is TRBV4-1, the J call TRBJ2-7; D may be TRBD1 (6 bases). This CDR3 spans 14 amino acids. Trimming shortened V by 1 base and J by 3 bases, and 10 bases separated the two germline ends. Per the germline V gene, CDR1 is MGHRA and CDR2 is YSYEKL. CDR3 in amino acids: CASSQGQVNYEQYF. In DNA, the CDR3 is TGCGCCAGCAGCCAAGGACAGGTGAACTACGAGCAGTACTTC.

The V and J genes are TRBV11-2 and TRBJ2-7; possible D gene TRBD1, 6 bases. Trimming removed 5 bases from V and 3 bases from J, with 26 bases in between. This CDR3 has 18 amino acids. The germline V gene encodes CDR1 SGHAT and CDR2 FQNNGV. CDR3 nucleotides: TGTGCCAGCAGCACAGGATCCCACAGGGTTCAGAATTACTACGAGCAGTACTTC. It specifies CASSTGSHRVQNYYEQYF.